Here is one T cell receptor (beta chain) with its context. Antigen: not known. 60 Vbeta and 13 Jbeta primers were used in PCR. Profiled with immunoSEQ multiplex PCR; TCRdb holds only in-frame clones, not every one. The repertoire holds 75,000 to 95,000 clones, with approximately 64% as singletons. Looked up from germline, CDR1 is SGHNT and CDR2 is YENEEA. V was cut by 7 bases and J by 0 bases, with 13 bases left in between. The length of the CDR3 is 15 residues. The entry originates in a study of cytomegalovirus exposure and HLA in healthy donors. Study findings and constraints: In a later analysis, a genetic analysis reported fewer productive-TCR N-insertions in an Asian-associated ancestry cluster than the cohort average.

The sample taken for sequencing was PBMCs. This receptor was taken from a woman aged 45-65 years in good health and CMV-seropositive. The J gene is TRBJ1-3, the V gene TRBV11-3, with TRBD1 as a possible D gene (5 bases). The CDR3: CASTSGGVSGNTIYF. In DNA, the CDR3 is TGTGCCAGCACCTCCGGGGGAGTCTCTGGAAACACCATATATTTT. Full variable domain (missing parts from reference TRBV11-3 and TRBJ1-3): EAGVVQSPRYKIIEKKQPVAFWCNPISGHNTLYWYLQNLGQGPELLIRYENEEAVDDSQLPKDRFSAERLKGVDSTLKIQPAELGDSAVYLCASTSGGVSGNTIYFGEGSWLTVV.